Each of the 18 T cell receptor beta chains below was sequenced from the same sample in a study of Graves' ophthalmopathy and Graves' hyperthyroidism. Amplification of the TCR beta CDR3 regions used RNA transcripts (as template). The library came from an HTBI-primed first-round RT-PCR and a second-round multiplex PCR. TCRdb analysed the multiplex PCR reads with MiXCR anew, one entry per CDR3 protein. The sample includes roughly 350,000 distinct CDR3 sequences, approximately 18% of them seen just once. Material: peripheral blood. Receptor source: an adult woman with stable Graves' hyperthyroidism.

This clonotype has just a few counts. V is TRBV11-3 and J is TRBJ2-5; 7 bases are shared with TRBD1. The CDR3 covers 15 residues. Trimming took 5 bases from V and 3 from J; bases not matched to a gene: 9. CDR1 is SGHNT, CDR2 YENEEA, per germline. The CDR3 region has the DNA TGTGCCAGCAGCACCAGGGACAGCCTGAAAGAGACCCAGTACTTC. Protein: CASSTRDSLKETQYF.

This clonotype was recorded many times. The rearrangement uses TRBV20-1 and TRBJ1-5; 7 nucleotides match TRBD1. The CDR3 covers 17 residues. The germline V gene has CDR1 DFQATT and CDR2 SNEGSKA (reference sequence). The J segment lost 0 bases and the V segment lost 6 bases, leaving 14 bases of the junction unmatched. CDR3 amino acids: CSARGSRDSVSNQPQHF. In nucleotides, the CDR3 is TGCAGTGCCCGCGGATCCCGGGACAGCGTTAGCAATCAGCCCCAGCATTTT.

At least ten counts were recorded for this clonotype. The chain couples TRBV20-1 to TRBJ1-2; 7 nucleotides match TRBD1. CDR1 is DFQATT and CDR2 is SNEGSKA in the germline V gene (reference sequence). The CDR3 contains 12 residues. The V and J ends lost 6 bases and 8 bases, in that order; junction bases with no gene match: 9. CDR3 residues: CSAIMLGGGYTF. CDR3 nucleotide sequence: TGCAGTGCCATCATGTTAGGGGGCGGCTACACCTTC.

This clonotype turned up a few times. This chain uses TRBV11-2 with TRBJ2-3, with TRBD2 identical over 7 bases. Germline lookup yields CDR1 SGHAT and CDR2 FQNNGV. This CDR3 contains 14 residues. V gave up 7 bases and J gave up 3 bases; unmatched junction bases: 7. CDR3 in amino acids: CASNQGGRTDTQYF. CDR3 sequence (DNA): TGTGCCAGCAACCAGGGAGGGAGGACAGATACGCAGTATTTT. The full variable domain, in which reference TRBV11-2 and TRBJ2-3 provide the parts outside the CDR3, is EAGVAQSPRYKIIEKRQSVAFWCNPISGHATLYWYQQILGQGPKLLIQFQNNGVVDDSQLPKDRFSAERLKGVDSTLKIQPAKLEDSAVYLCASNQGGRTDTQYFGPGTRLTVL.

This clonotype showed up many times. The chain uses TRBV5-6 and TRBJ2-7; TRBD2 matches 10 bases. With V trimmed by 4 bases and J by 1 base, 8 bases remained unmatched. Germline V gene lookup returns CDR1 SGHDT and CDR2 YYEEEE. This CDR3 comprises 16 residues. CDR3 sequence: CASSKASGRTSYEQYF. CDR3 bases: TGTGCCAGCAGCAAGGCTAGCGGGAGAACGTCCTACGAGCAGTACTTC.

The chain employs TRBV5-6 and TRBJ2-7, with 8 bases lining up with TRBD1. The CDR3 contains 15 residues. V lost 0 bases and J lost 2; bases outside the gene matches: 4. Germline V gene sequence: CDR1 SGHDT, CDR2 YYEEEE. DNA of the CDR3: TGTGCCAGCAGCTTGGTCGACAGGGGAGCCTACGAGCAGTACTTC. It encodes CASSLVDRGAYEQYF.

The V gene is TRBV4-1, the J gene TRBJ2-4; 10 positions match TRBD1. V dropped 3 bases and J dropped 1; count of bases not matched to a gene: 9. The CDR3 has 18 amino acids. Germline V gene lookup returns CDR1 MGHRA and CDR2 YSYEKL. The CDR3 sequence is CASSQGPTGGRAKNIQYF. CDR3 DNA sequence: TGCGCCAGCAGCCAGGGACCGACAGGGGGCCGGGCCAAAAACATTCAGTACTTC.

This clonotype was seen ten or more times. This chain connects TRBV15 to TRBJ2-7, with D possibly being TRBD1 or TRBD2 (5 bases each). Trimming stripped 0 bases from V and 6 bases from J, with 9 bases between. Looked up from germline, CDR1 is LNHNV and CDR2 is YYDKDF (reference sequence). This CDR3 has 13 amino acids. CDR3 amino acids: CATSREGPSEQYF. The CDR3 nucleotides are TGTGCCACCAGCAGAGAGGGACCGTCCGAGCAGTACTTC. The full variable domain, with the rest looked up from reference TRBV15 and TRBJ2-7, is DAMVIQNPRYQVTQFGKPVTLSCSQTLNHNVMYWYQQKSSQAPKLLFHYYDKDFNNEADTPDNFQSRRPNTSFCFLDIRSPGLGDTAMYLCATSREGPSEQYFGPGTRLTVT.

This clonotype came up many times. The V and J genes are TRBV2 and TRBJ2-5, with a weak D call TRBD2 (5 bases). Trimming pared 6 bases from V and 7 bases from J, leaving 15 bases between. Germline V gene lookup returns CDR1 SNHLY and CDR2 FYNNEI. The CDR3 totals 13 residues. The CDR3 coding sequence is TGTGCCAGCAGCCCCTCCCTAGCTCTGACCCAGTACTTC. Translating gives CASSPSLALTQYF.

In this sample, this clonotype turned up many times. The chain employs TRBV28 and TRBJ2-2, with TRBD2 matching 13 bases. From germline, CDR1 is MDHEN and CDR2 SYDVKM. With 6 bases clipped from V and 3 bases from J, the junction kept 4 bases outside the gene matches. CDR3 size: 16 residues. This chain's CDR3 is CASSAGLAGDTGELFF. The DNA of the CDR3 is TGTGCCAGCAGCGCCGGACTAGCGGGGGACACCGGGGAGCTGTTTTTT.

This clonotype has ten or more counts. The rearrangement links TRBV19 to TRBJ1-5; maybe TRBD1 (5 bases). The CDR3 spans 16 residues. The germline gives CDR1 LNHDA, CDR2 SQIVND (reference sequence). Trimming shortened V by 5 bases and J by 0 bases, and 14 bases separated the two germline ends. This CDR3 is CASSRAGEYSNQPQHF. For the CDR3, the DNA is TGTGCCAGTAGTCGCGCGGGGGAATATAGCAATCAGCCCCAGCATTTT. The whole variable domain, filled in from reference TRBV19 and TRBJ1-5, reads DGGITQSPKYLFRKEGQNVTLSCEQNLNHDAMYWYRQDPGQGLRLIYYSQIVNDFQKGDIAEGYSVSREKKESFPLTVTSAQKNPTAFYLCASSRAGEYSNQPQHFGDGTRLSIL.

This clonotype showed up many times. DNA of the CDR3: TGTGCCAGCACCAAATGGTGGCAGGGGGCGAACACCGGGGAGCTGTTTTTT. Its translation: CASTKWWQGANTGELFF. This sequence joins TRBV12-3 or TRBV12-4 and TRBJ2-2; 7 positions agree with TRBD1. The trim removed 7 bases at V and 0 bases at J, leaving 11 bases unmatched. The CDR3 length is 17 residues.

This clonotype was detected ten times or more. This chain links TRBV7-9 with TRBJ1-2; 7 bases match TRBD1. The junction had 9 bases not matched to a gene; V was cut back by 4 bases and J by 4 bases. The CDR3 contains 15 residues. CDR1 and CDR2 from the germline V gene are SEHNR and FQNEAQ (reference sequence). The CDR3 nucleotides read TGTGCCAGCAGCTCATGGGACAGCACCATCTATGGCTACACCTTC. Its translation is CASSSWDSTIYGYTF. Full variable domain (remainder filled in from reference TRBV7-9 and TRBJ1-2): DTGVSQNPRHKITKRGQNVTFRCDPISEHNRLYWYRQTLGQGPEFLTYFQNEAQLEKSRLLSDRFSAERPKGSFSTLEIQRTEQGDSAMYLCASSSWDSTIYGYTFGSGTRLTVV.

This rearrangement joins TRBV3-1 to TRBJ1-1, with D unclear. The germline V gene has CDR1 LGHDT and CDR2 YNNKEL (reference sequence). The V end was cut by 0 bases, the J end by 0 bases, with 11 bases between. The CDR3 is made up of 16 amino acids. The CDR3 DNA sequence: TGTGCCAGCAGCCAAGATCGAAGGGTGCTGAACACTGAAGCTTTCTTT. This translates into CASSQDRRVLNTEAFF.

The table lists this clonotype with many counts. The chain carries TRBV5-5 and TRBJ1-5, with a weak D call TRBD1 (6 bases). The germline gives CDR1 SGHKS, CDR2 YYEKEE (reference sequence). CDR3 length: 16 amino acids. V lost 1 base to trimming and J lost 0 bases, with 11 bases between them. The CDR3 DNA reads as TGTGCCAGCAGCTTGTATGGGGGCGATAGCAATCAGCCCCAGCATTTT. It yields the protein CASSLYGGDSNQPQHF.

This rearrangement joins TRBV29-1 to TRBJ2-1; D is perhaps TRBD1 (5 bases). V was cut by 1 base and J by 0 bases, with 13 bases left in between. CDR1 and CDR2 (germline): SQVTM, ANQGSEA. This CDR3 has 16 residues. The CDR3 coding sequence is TGCAGCGTTGAAGTACTTCTGGGGCTCTCCTACAATGAGCAGTTCTTC. Its protein is CSVEVLLGLSYNEQFF.

The table lists this clonotype with a few counts. This chain uses TRBV12-3 or TRBV12-4 with TRBJ2-7; 7 nucleotides line up with TRBD2. The V gene end was trimmed by 5 bases and the J gene end by 2 bases; junction bases not matched to a gene: 9. This CDR3 region has 15 residues. The CDR3: CASSLRKGLAYEQYF. CDR3 sequence (DNA): TGTGCCAGCAGTCTAAGAAAAGGACTAGCCTACGAGCAGTACTTC.

This clonotype showed up many times. The chain carries TRBV27 and TRBJ2-5; 7 bases are a match to TRBD1. The length of the CDR3 is 14 residues. Germline CDR1 reads MNHEY; CDR2 reads SMNVEV (reference sequence). Trimming removed 2 bases from V and 1 base from J; junction bases left unmatched: 1. The CDR3 spells CASSLRDSQETQYF. The CDR3 region has the DNA TGTGCCAGCAGTTTAAGGGACAGCCAAGAGACCCAGTACTTC.